This T cell receptor (beta chain) was obtained from a study of tumor-infiltrating lymphocytes in primary liver carcinoma. This CDR3 has 12 residues. The V segment lost 5 bases and the J segment 12 bases; nucleotides outside the gene matches: 12. Germline assignment: CDR1 GTSNPN and CDR2 SVGIG (reference sequence). Regarding this clonotype: Being one base from a much bigger clone, this may be a read error.

From around 500 ng of total RNA, TCR beta-specific cDNA was reverse-transcribed using a constant-region primer. Three nested multiplex PCR rounds, a slightly modified ARM-PCR method, built the TCR beta libraries. Forward primers for TRBV1-TRBV30 and a C-beta reverse primer served the first two PCR rounds, at approximately 10 cycles each. TCRdb called the multiplex PCR reads again in MiXCR, with one record for every CDR3 protein. The table shows roughly 120,000 distinct CDR3 sequences, with around 64% occurring only once. Co-extraction of both nucleic acids (RNA and DNA) used roughly 18-32 mg of unsorted bulk tissue.

This TCR derives from a woman aged 60-75 years with primary liver carcinoma and hepatitis B virus infection. What was sequenced was liver tumor tissue from sampling region 3. Specified subset: tumor region T3, left-lateral pole. V usage is TRBV30 and J usage is TRBJ2-7; 8 bases are shared with TRBD1. The chain's CDR3 is CAWGGDRGLMYF. As DNA, the CDR3 is TGTGCCTGGGGTGGCGACAGGGGTTTGATGTACTTC. Full variable domain (missing parts from reference TRBV30 and TRBJ2-7): SQTIHQWPATLVQPVGSPLSLECTVEGTSNPNLYWYRQAAGRGLQLLFYSVGIGQISSEVPQNLSASRPQDRQFILSSKKLLLSDSGFYLCAWGGDRGLMYFGPGTRLTVT.